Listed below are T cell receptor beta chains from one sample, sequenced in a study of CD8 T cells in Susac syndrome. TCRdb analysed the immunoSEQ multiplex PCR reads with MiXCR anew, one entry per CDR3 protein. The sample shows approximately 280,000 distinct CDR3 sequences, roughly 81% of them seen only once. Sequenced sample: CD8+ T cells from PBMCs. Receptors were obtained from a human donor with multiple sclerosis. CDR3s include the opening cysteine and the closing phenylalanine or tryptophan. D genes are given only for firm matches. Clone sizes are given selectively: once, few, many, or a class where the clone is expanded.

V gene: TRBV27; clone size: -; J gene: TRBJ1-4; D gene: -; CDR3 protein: CASGRGLSGEKLFF; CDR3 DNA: TGTGCCAGCGGTCGAGGGTTATCGGGTGAAAAACTGTTTTTT
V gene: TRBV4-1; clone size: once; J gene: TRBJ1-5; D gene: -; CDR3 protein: CASSQDWGGDQPQHF; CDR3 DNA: TGCGCCAGCAGCCAAGATTGGGGGGGCGATCAGCCCCAGCATTTT
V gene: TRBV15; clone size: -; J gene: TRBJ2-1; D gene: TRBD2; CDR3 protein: CATSPWTAGVNEQFF; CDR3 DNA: TGTGCCACCAGCCCCTGGACAGCGGGAGTCAATGAGCAGTTCTTC
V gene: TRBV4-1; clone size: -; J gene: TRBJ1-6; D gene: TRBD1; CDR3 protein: CASSQVATGNSPLHF; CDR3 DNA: TGCGCCAGCAGCCAGGTTGCGACAGGGAACTCACCCCTCCACTTT
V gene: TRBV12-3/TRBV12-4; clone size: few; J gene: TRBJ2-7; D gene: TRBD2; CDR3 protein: CASGTSGTYEQYF; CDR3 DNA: TGTGCCTCGGGCACTAGCGGTACCTACGAGCAGTACTTC
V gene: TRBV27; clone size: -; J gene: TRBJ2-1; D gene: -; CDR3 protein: CASSFVGGDNEQFF; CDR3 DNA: TGTGCCAGCAGTTTTGTAGGGGGGGACAATGAGCAGTTCTTC
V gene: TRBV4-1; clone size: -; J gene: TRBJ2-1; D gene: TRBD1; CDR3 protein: CASSQRPQGDEQFF; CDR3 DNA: TGCGCCAGCAGCCAACGTCCACAGGGGGATGAGCAGTTCTTC
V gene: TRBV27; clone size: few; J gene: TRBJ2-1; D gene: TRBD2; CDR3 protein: CASSLGLAAYNEQFF; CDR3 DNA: TGTGCCAGCAGTTTGGGACTAGCGGCCTACAATGAGCAGTTCTTC
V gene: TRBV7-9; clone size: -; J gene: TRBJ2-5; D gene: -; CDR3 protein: CASSPSELAGTQYF; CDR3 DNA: TGTGCCAGCAGCCCTTCGGAGCTAGCCGGGACCCAGTACTTC
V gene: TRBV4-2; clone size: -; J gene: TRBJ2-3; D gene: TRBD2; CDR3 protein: CASSHAGLAGLSTDTQYF; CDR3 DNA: TGTGCCAGCAGCCACGCCGGACTAGCGGGTCTTAGCACAGATACGCAGTATTTT
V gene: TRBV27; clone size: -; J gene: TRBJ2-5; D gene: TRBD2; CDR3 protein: CASSLWTSGRQETQYF; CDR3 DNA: TGTGCCAGCAGTTTGTGGACTAGCGGGAGGCAAGAGACCCAGTACTTC
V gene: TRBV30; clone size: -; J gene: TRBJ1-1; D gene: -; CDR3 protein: CAWSVRISEAFF; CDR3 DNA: TGTGCCTGGAGTGTACGTATTTCTGAAGCTTTCTTT
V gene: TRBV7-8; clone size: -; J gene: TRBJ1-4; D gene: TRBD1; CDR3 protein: CASSSNRDRTNEKLFF; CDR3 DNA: TGTGCCAGCAGCTCTAACCGGGACAGGACAAATGAAAAACTGTTTTTT
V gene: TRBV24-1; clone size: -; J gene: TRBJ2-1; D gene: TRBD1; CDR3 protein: CATSEQGAYNEQFF; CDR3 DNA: TGTGCCACCAGTGAACAGGGGGCCTACAATGAGCAGTTCTTC
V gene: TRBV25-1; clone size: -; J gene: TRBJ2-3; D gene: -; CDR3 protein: CASSDGPTDTQYF; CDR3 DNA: TGTGCCAGCAGTGACGGCCCCACAGATACGCAGTATTTT
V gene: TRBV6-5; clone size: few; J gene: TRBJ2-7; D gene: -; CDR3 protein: CASSYMWGREQYF; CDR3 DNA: TGTGCCAGCAGTTACATGTGGGGACGCGAGCAGTACTTC
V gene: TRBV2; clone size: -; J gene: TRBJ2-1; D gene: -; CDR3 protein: CASSPRSSYNEQFF; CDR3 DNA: TGTGCCAGCAGTCCTAGGAGCTCCTACAATGAGCAGTTCTTC
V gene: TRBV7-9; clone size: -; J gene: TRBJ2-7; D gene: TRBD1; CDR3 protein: CASSNPGQGFF; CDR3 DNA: TGTGCCAGCAGCAACCCGGGACAGGGCTTCTTC
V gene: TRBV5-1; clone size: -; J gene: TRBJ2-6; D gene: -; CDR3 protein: CASSLAEESLSGANVLTF; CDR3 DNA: TGCGCCAGCAGCTTGGCTGAAGAGAGCCTTTCTGGGGCCAACGTTCTGACTTTC
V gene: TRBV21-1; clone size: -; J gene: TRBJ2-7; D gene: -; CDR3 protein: CASSKEVQGTDSYEQYF; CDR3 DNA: TGTGCCAGCAGCAAAGAAGTCCAAGGGACGGATTCCTACGAGCAGTACTTC
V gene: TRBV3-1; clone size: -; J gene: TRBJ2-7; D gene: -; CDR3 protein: CASSQDALGAYEQYF; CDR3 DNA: TGTGCCAGCAGCCAAGATGCGTTAGGGGCCTACGAGCAGTACTTC
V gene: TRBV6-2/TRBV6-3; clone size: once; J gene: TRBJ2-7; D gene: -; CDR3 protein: CASSRDGLSYEQYF; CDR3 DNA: TGTGCCAGCAGTCGGGACGGACTCTCCTACGAGCAGTACTTC
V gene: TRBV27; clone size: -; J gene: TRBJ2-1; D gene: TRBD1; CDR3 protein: CASSPGTANNEQFF; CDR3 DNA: TGTGCCAGCAGTCCGGGGACAGCCAACAATGAGCAGTTCTTC
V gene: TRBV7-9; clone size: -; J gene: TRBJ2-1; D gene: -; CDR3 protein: CASSSAELAGNEQFF; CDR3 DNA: TGTGCCAGCAGCTCAGCGGAGCTCGCTGGCAATGAGCAGTTCTTC
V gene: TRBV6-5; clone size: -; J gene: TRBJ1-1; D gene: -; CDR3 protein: CASSYGRQDTEAFF; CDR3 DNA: TGTGCCAGCAGTTACGGCCGGCAGGACACTGAAGCTTTCTTT
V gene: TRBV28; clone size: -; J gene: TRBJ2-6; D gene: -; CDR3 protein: CASSFPATFSGANVLTF; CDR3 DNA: TGTGCCAGCAGTTTCCCAGCTACCTTCTCTGGGGCCAACGTCCTGACTTTC
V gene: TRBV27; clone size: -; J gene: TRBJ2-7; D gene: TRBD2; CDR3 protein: CASILTGASGTSYEQYF; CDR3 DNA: TGTGCCAGCATCCTTACCGGGGCTAGCGGGACATCCTACGAGCAGTACTTC
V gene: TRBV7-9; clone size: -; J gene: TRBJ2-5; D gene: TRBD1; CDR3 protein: CASSPRQGWETQYF; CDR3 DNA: TGTGCCAGCAGTCCCCGACAGGGGTGGGAGACCCAGTACTTC
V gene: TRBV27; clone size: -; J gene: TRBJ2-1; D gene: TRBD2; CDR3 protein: CASSLQRGNEQFF; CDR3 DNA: TGTGCCAGCAGTTTGCAGCGGGGGAATGAGCAGTTCTTC
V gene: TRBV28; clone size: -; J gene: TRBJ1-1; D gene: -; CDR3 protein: CASSLGGGDTEAFF; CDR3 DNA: TGTGCCAGCAGTTTAGGGGGTGGAGACACTGAAGCTTTCTTT
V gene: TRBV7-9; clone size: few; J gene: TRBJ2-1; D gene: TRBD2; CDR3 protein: CASSPDSGRNNEQFF; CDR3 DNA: TGTGCCAGCAGCCCGGACAGCGGGAGGAACAATGAGCAGTTCTTC
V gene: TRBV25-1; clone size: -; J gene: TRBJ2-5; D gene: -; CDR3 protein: CASSAMEETQYF; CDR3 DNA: TGTGCCAGCAGTGCTATGGAAGAGACCCAGTACTTC
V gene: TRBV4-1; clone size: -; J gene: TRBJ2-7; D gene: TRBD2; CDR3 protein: CASSQGIPTSGRTYEQYF; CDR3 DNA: TGCGCCAGCAGCCAAGGGATCCCTACTAGCGGGAGGACGTACGAGCAGTACTTC
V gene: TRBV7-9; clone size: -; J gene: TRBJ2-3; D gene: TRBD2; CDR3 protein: CASSTPSGRALGTDTQYF; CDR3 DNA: TGTGCCAGCAGCACTCCTAGCGGGAGGGCCCTGGGAACAGATACGCAGTATTTT
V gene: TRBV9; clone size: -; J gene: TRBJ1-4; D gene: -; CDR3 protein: CASSPPSGLGSEKLFF; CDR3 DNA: TGTGCCAGCAGCCCCCCTTCCGGGCTAGGGTCCGAAAAACTGTTTTTT
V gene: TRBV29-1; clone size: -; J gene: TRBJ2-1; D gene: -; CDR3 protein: CSVEGRVTLYNEQFF; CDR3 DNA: TGCAGCGTTGAAGGGCGGGTTACTCTCTACAATGAGCAGTTCTTC
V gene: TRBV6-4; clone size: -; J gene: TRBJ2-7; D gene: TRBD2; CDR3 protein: CASSAYWGGEQYF; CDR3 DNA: TGTGCCAGCAGTGCCTATTGGGGGGGCGAGCAGTACTTC
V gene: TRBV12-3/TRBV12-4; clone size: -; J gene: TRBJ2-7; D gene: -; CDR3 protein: CASSLILYEQYF; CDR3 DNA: TGTGCCAGCAGTTTAATCCTTTACGAGCAGTACTTC
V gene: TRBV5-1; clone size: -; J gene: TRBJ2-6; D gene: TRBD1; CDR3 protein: CASSAPGQPLSGANVLTF; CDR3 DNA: TGCGCCAGCAGCGCACCGGGACAGCCTCTCTCTGGGGCCAACGTCCTGACTTTC
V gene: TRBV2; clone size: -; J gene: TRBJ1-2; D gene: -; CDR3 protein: CASSGTETNYGYTF; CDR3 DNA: TGTGCCAGCAGTGGGACGGAGACTAACTATGGCTACACCTTC
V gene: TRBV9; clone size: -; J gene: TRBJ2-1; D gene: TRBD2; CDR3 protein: CASSVVGGRAGNEQFF; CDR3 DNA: TGTGCCAGCAGCGTAGTTGGCGGGAGGGCCGGGAATGAGCAGTTCTTC
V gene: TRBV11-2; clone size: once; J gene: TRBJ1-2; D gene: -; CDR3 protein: CASSLRGPNYGYTF; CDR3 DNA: TGTGCCAGCAGCTTACGGGGTCCAAACTATGGCTACACCTTC
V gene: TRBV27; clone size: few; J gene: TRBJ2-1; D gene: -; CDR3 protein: CASSLSRNEQFF; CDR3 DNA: TGTGCCAGCAGTTTAAGTCGGAATGAGCAGTTCTTC
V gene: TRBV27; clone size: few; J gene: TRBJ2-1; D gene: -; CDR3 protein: CASSWDFSYNEQFF; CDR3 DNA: TGTGCCAGCAGTTGGGACTTTAGCTACAATGAGCAGTTCTTC
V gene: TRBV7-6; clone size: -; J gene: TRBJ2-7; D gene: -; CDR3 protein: CASSLILGAYEQYF; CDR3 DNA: TGTGCCAGCAGCTTAATATTGGGAGCCTACGAGCAGTACTTC
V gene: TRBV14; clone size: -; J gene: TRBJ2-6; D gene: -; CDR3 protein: CASSRGGRISGANVLTF; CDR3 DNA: TGTGCCAGCAGCCGCGGAGGGCGGATCTCTGGGGCCAACGTCCTGACTTTC
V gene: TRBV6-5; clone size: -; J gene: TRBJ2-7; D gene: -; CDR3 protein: CASSYGGEAYEQYF; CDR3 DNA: TGTGCCAGCAGTTATGGGGGTGAGGCCTACGAGCAGTACTTC
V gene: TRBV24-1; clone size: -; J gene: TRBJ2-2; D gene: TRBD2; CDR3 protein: CATSDPKLAGAETGELFF; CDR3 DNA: TGTGCCACCAGTGACCCGAAACTAGCGGGAGCGGAAACCGGGGAGCTGTTTTTT
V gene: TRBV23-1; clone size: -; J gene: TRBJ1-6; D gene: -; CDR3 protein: CASSFKYDGTSLHF; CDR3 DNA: TGCGCCAGCAGTTTTAAGTATGATGGTACGTCCCTCCACTTT
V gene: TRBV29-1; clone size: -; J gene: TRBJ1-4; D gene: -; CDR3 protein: CSVGAGEKLFF; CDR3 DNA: TGCAGCGTTGGGGCAGGAGAAAAACTGTTTTTT
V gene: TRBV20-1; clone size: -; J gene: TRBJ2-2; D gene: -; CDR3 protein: CSARNWGARAGELFF; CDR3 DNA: TGCAGTGCTAGAAATTGGGGGGCGCGAGCCGGGGAGCTGTTTTTT
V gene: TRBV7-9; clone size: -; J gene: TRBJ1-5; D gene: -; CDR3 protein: CASSLGDEPQHF; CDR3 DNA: TGTGCCAGCAGCTTAGGAGATGAGCCCCAGCATTTT
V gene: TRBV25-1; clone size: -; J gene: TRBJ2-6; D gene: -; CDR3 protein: CASSQKPGAPGANVLTF; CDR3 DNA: TGTGCCAGCAGCCAGAAGCCGGGGGCGCCTGGGGCCAACGTCCTGACTTTC